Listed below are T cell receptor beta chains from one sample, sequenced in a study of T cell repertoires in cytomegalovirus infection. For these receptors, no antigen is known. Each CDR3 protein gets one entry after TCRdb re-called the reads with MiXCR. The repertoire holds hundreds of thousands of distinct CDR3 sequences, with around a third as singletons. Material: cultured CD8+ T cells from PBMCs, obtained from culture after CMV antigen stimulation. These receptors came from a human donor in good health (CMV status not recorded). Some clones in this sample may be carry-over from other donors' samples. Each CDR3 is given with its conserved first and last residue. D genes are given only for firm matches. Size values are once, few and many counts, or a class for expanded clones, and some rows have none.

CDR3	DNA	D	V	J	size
CASRTGSANTGELFF	TGTGCCAGCAGAACAGGGTCCGCGAACACCGGGGAGCTGTTTTTT	.	TRBV7-9	TRBJ2-2	.
CASSVEGNGQPQHF	TGTGCCAGCAGCGTAGAAGGGAACGGCCAGCCCCAGCATTTT	.	TRBV9	TRBJ1-5	few
CASSLVALGENSPLHF	TGTGCCAGCAGCTTGGTGGCCCTTGGGGAAAATTCACCCCTCCACTTT	.	TRBV5-4	TRBJ1-6	.
CASSFTGQLLSGANVLTF	TGTGCCAGCAGTTTTACGGGACAGCTTCTCTCTGGGGCCAACGTCCTGACTTTC	TRBD1	TRBV27	TRBJ2-6	few
CASSLAPGGYTF	TGTGCCAGCAGCTTGGCCCCCGGTGGCTACACCTTC	.	TRBV7-2	TRBJ1-2	many
CASTLFGGMGYGYTF	TGTGCCAGCACTCTATTCGGGGGCATGGGCTATGGCTACACCTTC	.	TRBV27	TRBJ1-2	few
CASSWSRTDTQYF	TGTGCCAGCAGCTGGTCCCGCACAGATACGCAGTATTTT	.	TRBV6-6	TRBJ2-3	.
CASSLGWGGSDGYTF	TGTGCCAGCAGCTTAGGCTGGGGTGGTTCGGATGGCTACACCTTC	.	TRBV7-6	TRBJ1-2	many
CASSWTGSQETQYF	TGTGCCAGCAGTTGGACAGGGAGCCAAGAGACCCAGTACTTC	TRBD1	TRBV27	TRBJ2-5	.
CASSLEPQLAGEVYNEQFF	TGTGCCAGCAGCTTAGAACCCCAACTAGCGGGGGAGGTCTACAATGAGCAGTTCTTC	TRBD2	TRBV7-6	TRBJ2-1	.
CASRPVGAPGELFF	TGTGCCAGCAGACCGGTGGGGGCCCCCGGGGAGCTGTTTTTT	.	TRBV7-2	TRBJ2-2	many
CASSLSSQHRGQYF	TGTGCCAGCAGTTTATCCTCGCAACATAGAGGGCAGTACTTC	.	TRBV27	TRBJ2-7	few
CSARGGSNQPQHF	TGCAGTGCGAGAGGGGGGAGCAATCAGCCCCAGCATTTT	.	TRBV20-1	TRBJ1-5	few
CASSQPPSGNQPQHF	TGTGCCAGCAGTCAACCGCCCAGTGGCAATCAGCCCCAGCATTTT	.	TRBV6-8	TRBJ1-5	.
CASSSHSGGGARNIQYF	TGTGCCAGCAGCTCCCACTCGGGCGGGGGGGCCAGAAACATTCAGTACTTC	TRBD2	TRBV7-9	TRBJ2-4	.
CASSTGVRNEQFF	TGTGCCAGCAGTACCGGGGTTCGCAATGAGCAGTTCTTC	.	TRBV28	TRBJ2-1	few
CASWSSYNEQFF	TGTGCCAGTTGGAGCTCCTACAATGAGCAGTTCTTC	.	TRBV6-1	TRBJ2-1	many
CASSVEGGAYTDTQYF	TGTGCCAGCAGCGTAGAGGGGGGGGCCTACACAGATACGCAGTATTTT	.	TRBV9	TRBJ2-3	.
CASSSRDGTEAFF	TGTGCTAGCAGCTCCAGGGACGGCACTGAAGCTTTCTTT	.	TRBV7-7	TRBJ1-1	few
CASSTTGASNQPQHF	TGTGCCAGCAGCACGACAGGGGCCAGCAATCAGCCCCAGCATTTT	TRBD1	TRBV27	TRBJ1-5	once
CASSSRTGGAFGANVLTF	TGTGCCAGCAGTTCCCGGACAGGGGGCGCATTTGGGGCCAACGTCCTGACTTTC	TRBD1	TRBV12-3/TRBV12-4	TRBJ2-6	many
CASSLDRPKYRNTIYF	TGTGCCAGCAGCTTGGACAGGCCCAAATACAGAAACACCATATATTTT	TRBD1	TRBV7-8	TRBJ1-3	few
CASSTRPYNSPLHF	TGCGCCAGCAGCACACGTCCATATAATTCACCCCTCCACTTT	.	TRBV4-3	TRBJ1-6	.
CASSLKLHQSGLAGAQSTDTQYF	TGTGCCAGCAGCTTAAAACTCCATCAGTCAGGACTAGCGGGGGCTCAAAGCACAGATACGCAGTATTTT	TRBD2	TRBV7-2	TRBJ2-3	many
CVSSSGVNTEAFF	TGTGTCAGCAGCTCTGGGGTGAACACTGAAGCTTTCTTT	.	TRBV7-6	TRBJ1-1	.
CASGLVLIAGATSTDTQYF	TGTGCTAGTGGTTTGGTACTAATAGCGGGGGCCACTAGCACAGATACGCAGTATTTT	TRBD2	TRBV12-5	TRBJ2-3	.
CVSSSGPYVDTEAFF	TGTGTCAGTAGTTCCGGTCCCTATGTGGACACTGAAGCTTTCTTT	.	TRBV19	TRBJ1-1	.
CASSSTGLTALEQYF	TGTGCCAGCAGTTCCACCGGCCTCACCGCCCTCGAGCAGTACTTC	.	TRBV6-6	TRBJ2-7	.